What follows is one T cell receptor beta chain and its context. No antigen is known for it. Base quality data are lacking; no much larger clone is found one base away. TCRbeta CDR3 regions were amplified from genomic DNA by means of the immunoSEQ Assay, a bias-controlled multiplex PCR. The paper's processing steps were these. The number of nucleated cells in each sample was estimated by amplification of reference gene primers within the assay. Sequence reads were collapsed and filtered to measure the absolute abundance of every unique TCRbeta CDR3 rearrangement. Productive Simpson clonality was computed per sample as the square root of Simpson's diversity index over productive rearrangements. TCRdb took this table from immuneACCESS and kept in-frame rearrangements with V and J called. Such tables lack part of the clones; where checked against another copy, unresolved V genes explain under half of the gap, and the rest is unexplained. D and trimming were read from the DNA, whereas the V and J calls and clone size are those reported in that table. For this sample there are approximately 210,000 clones; roughly 91% appear just once. The ten largest make up 3.5% to 4.5% of the sample.

This sample was included in a study of blood T cell repertoires in COVID-19 (dated by TCRdb to about 2020). At the level of the whole study: The collaborator samples originated in the United States, Italy and Spain and spanned the acute and convalescent phases of COVID-19. The prospective study material was composed of cDNA or gDNA derived from T cells, B-cell-depleted T cells, or PBMCs. HLA class I and class II types, where available, came from metadata supplied by the sample provider rather than from assay-based typing. Samples came from the ongoing ImmuneRACE study (first 160 participants) plus 1,254 subjects from 6 global collaborators. The sample metadata nearly always contained a de-identified subject ID, COVID-19 status, age in years and sex. The dataset comprised deeply sampled blood TCRbeta repertoires from subjects exposed to, actively infected with, or recovered from COVID-19. The repertoires were made available in a free public database intended to serve as a resource for research on the immune response to SARS-CoV-2.

The collaborating institutions used their own protocols to collect whole blood in K2EDTA tubes. For TCRbeta analysis, collaborators shipped samples as frozen whole blood, isolated PBMCs, or DNA extracted from either of those sample types. Results and caveats for the whole study, not just this receptor: How much clinical and demographic metadata was included differed by source and by participant, and the metadata was provided uncurated.

The CDR3 numbers 14 residues from cysteine through phenylalanine. The kept DNA is CDR3 alone, 42 bases in frame from the first base. CDR1 and CDR2, looked up from the germline V gene, are SGHAT and FQNNGV. The V end gives up 3 bases and the J end 2 bases, leaving 0 bases in the junction not matched to a gene. The chain is assembled from TRBV11-2 and TRBJ2-1, and TRBD1 aligns with 8 junction nucleotides. The sequence came from a human donor in a cohort sampled during active COVID-19. Sequences were obtained from peripheral blood. The CDR3 reads as follows: CASSLGQAYNEQFF. The DNA sequence is TGTGCCAGCAGCTTGGGACAGGCCTACAATGAGCAGTTCTTC.